Reported below is one T cell receptor (beta chain). The data derive from a study of cytomegalovirus exposure and HLA in healthy donors. This PCR relied on a set of 60 Vbeta primers and 13 Jbeta primers. Assay used: immunoSEQ multiplex PCR; TCRdb lists only in-frame clones, some missing. The sample holds 130,000 or so clones, around 73% seen once. The CDR3 is 15 amino acids. V was shortened by 0 bases and J by 2 bases, with 12 bases between the two germline ends. CDR1 and CDR2 from the germline V gene are SQVTM and ANQGSEA. The specimen was PBMCs. The chain has TRBV29-1 and TRBJ2-3, with D perhaps TRBD1 (5 bases). This receptor was identified in a man aged 45-60 years in good health and CMV-seronegative. The CDR3 loop reads CSVEDRDLITDTQYF. CDR3 sequence (DNA): TGCAGCGTTGAAGACAGGGATCTAATCACAGATACGCAGTATTTT.